This TCR beta chain was found in a study of response to subunit inactivated influenza vaccine. The V segment lost 7 bases and the J segment 7 bases; nucleotides outside the gene matches: 10. CDR1 and CDR2 (germline): KGHSH, LQKENI. CDR3 size: 14 residues. TCRdb re-derived calls from the RT-PCR reads in MiXCR, one entry per CDR3 protein. The data show approximately 700,000 distinct CDR3 sequences, approximately 14% seen once. The sequence was obtained from a middle-aged man who received an inactivated influenza vaccine. Sequencing used PBMCs from blood, obtained 14 to 15 days before vaccination. The chain has TRBV18 and TRBJ1-1; 9 bases agree with TRBD1. The CDR3: CASFPSWTGVEAFF. CDR3 in DNA: TGTGCCAGCTTCCCCTCGTGGACAGGGGTTGAAGCTTTCTTT. Using reference TRBV18 and TRBJ1-1 for the parts outside the CDR3, the full variable domain is NAGVMQNPRHLVRRRGQEARLRCSPMKGHSHVYWYRQLPEEGLKFMVYLQKENIIDESGMPKERFSAEFPKEGPSILRIQQVVRGDSAAYFCASFPSWTGVEAFFGQGTRLTVV.